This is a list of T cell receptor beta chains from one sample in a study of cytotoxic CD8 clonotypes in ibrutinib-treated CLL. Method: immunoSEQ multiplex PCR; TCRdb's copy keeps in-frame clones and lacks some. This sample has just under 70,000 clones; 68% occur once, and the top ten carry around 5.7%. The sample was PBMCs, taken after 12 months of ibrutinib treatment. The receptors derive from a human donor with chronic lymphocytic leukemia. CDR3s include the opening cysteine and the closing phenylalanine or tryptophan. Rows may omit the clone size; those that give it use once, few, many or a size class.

CDR3: CASSDTGNQPQHF
V: TRBV6-5
size: .
J: TRBJ1-5

CDR3: CASSPAGSGGLQETQYF
V: TRBV5-1
size: .
J: TRBJ2-5

CDR3: CASSESKGTLYNEQFF
V: TRBV10-2
size: .
J: TRBJ2-1

CDR3: CASSLAAGGRGEQYF
V: TRBV5-1
size: .
J: TRBJ2-7

CDR3: CASSHRGQGPYNEQFF
V: TRBV28
size: few
J: TRBJ2-1

CDR3: CASSLGGVGNTIYF
V: TRBV11-2
size: .
J: TRBJ1-3

CDR3: CASSINQQGTNSPLHF
V: TRBV19
size: .
J: TRBJ1-6

CDR3: CASSSPTEGADTQYF
V: TRBV11-3
size: few
J: TRBJ2-3

CDR3: CSVARPGDTQYF
V: TRBV29-1
size: .
J: TRBJ2-3

CDR3: CASSLGSLTTLQETQYF
V: TRBV28
size: .
J: TRBJ2-5

CDR3: CAWSGGQQPFF
V: TRBV30
size: .
J: TRBJ2-1

CDR3: CASSIRGSGYTF
V: TRBV19
size: .
J: TRBJ1-2

CDR3: CASSSGYQNTEAFF
V: TRBV19
size: .
J: TRBJ1-1

CDR3: CASSLSSVAYEQYF
V: TRBV19
size: .
J: TRBJ2-7

CDR3: CASSAGSFSGETQYF
V: TRBV7-9
size: .
J: TRBJ2-5

CDR3: CAISDRRGDSSSTDTQYF
V: TRBV10-3
size: once
J: TRBJ2-3

CDR3: CASTPGTYGGELFF
V: TRBV5-1
size: .
J: TRBJ2-2

CDR3: CAWSVLGPGYTF
V: TRBV30
size: .
J: TRBJ1-2

CDR3: CASSLTVSGNTIYF
V: TRBV5-1
size: .
J: TRBJ1-3

CDR3: CASSYRREAFF
V: TRBV6-5
size: few
J: TRBJ1-1